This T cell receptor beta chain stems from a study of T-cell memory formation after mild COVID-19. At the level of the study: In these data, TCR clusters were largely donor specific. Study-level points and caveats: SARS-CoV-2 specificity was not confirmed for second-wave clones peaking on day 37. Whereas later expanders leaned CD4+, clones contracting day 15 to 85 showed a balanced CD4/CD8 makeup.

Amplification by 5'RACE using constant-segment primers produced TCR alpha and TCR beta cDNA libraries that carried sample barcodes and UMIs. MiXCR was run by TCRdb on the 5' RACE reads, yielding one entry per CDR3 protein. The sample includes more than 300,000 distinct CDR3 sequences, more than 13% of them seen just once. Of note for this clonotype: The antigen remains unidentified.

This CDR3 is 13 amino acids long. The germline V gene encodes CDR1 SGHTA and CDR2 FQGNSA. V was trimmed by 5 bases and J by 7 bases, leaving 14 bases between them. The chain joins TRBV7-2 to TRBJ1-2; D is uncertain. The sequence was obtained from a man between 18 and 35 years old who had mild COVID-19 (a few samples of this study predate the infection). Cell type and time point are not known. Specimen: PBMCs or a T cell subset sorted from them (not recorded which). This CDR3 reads CASSPFQSGGYTF. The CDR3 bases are TGTGCCAGCAGCCCCTTCCAGAGTGGTGGCTACACCTTC.